The 22 T cell receptor beta chains given below trace back to one sample, sequenced in a study of T-cell memory formation after mild COVID-19. TCRdb redid the calling of the 5' RACE reads with MiXCR, one entry per CDR3 protein. Of 470,000 or so distinct CDR3 sequences listed, 20% are singletons. Input material: PBMCs or a T cell subset sorted from them (not recorded which). These receptors originate from an adult woman who had mild COVID-19 (a few samples of this study predate the infection). Cell type and time point are not known.

A few counts support this clonotype. The J gene is TRBJ2-1, the V gene TRBV9; perhaps TRBD1 as D (7 bases). Looked up from germline, CDR1 is SGDLS and CDR2 is YYNGEE. Trimming stripped 4 bases from V and 8 bases from J, with 19 bases between. The CDR3 has 15 amino acids. As DNA, the CDR3 is TGTGCCAGCAGCCCTCAGGGGCAGGGGGGCTATGAGCAGTTCTTC. Translated, it gives CASSPQGQGGYEQFF. The full variable domain, in which reference TRBV9 and TRBJ2-1 provide the parts outside the CDR3, is DSGVTQTPKHLITATGQRVTLRCSPRSGDLSVYWYQQSLDQGLQFLIQYYNGEERAKGNILERFSAQQFPDLHSELNLSSLELGDSALYFCASSPQGQGGYEQFFGPGTRLTVL.

The rearrangement joins TRBV5-5 to TRBJ1-3, with D hard to call. The germline V gene encodes CDR1 SGHKS and CDR2 YYEKEE (reference sequence). The CDR3 covers 14 residues. V was pared by 2 bases and J by 5 bases, with 11 bases between. The CDR3 loop reads CASSLNPGRNTIYF. In nucleotides, the CDR3 is TGTGCCAGCAGCTTAAATCCAGGACGAAACACCATATATTTT. The full variable domain, in which reference TRBV5-5 and TRBJ1-3 provide the parts outside the CDR3, is DAGVTQSPTHLIKTRGQQVTLRCSPISGHKSVSWYQQVLGQGPQFIFQYYEKEERGRGNFPDRFSARQFPNYSSELNVNALLLGDSALYLCASSLNPGRNTIYFGEGSWLTVV.

The chain links TRBV11-2 to TRBJ2-7; no clear D gene. CDR3 length equals 14 residues. V lost 4 bases, J lost 2 bases, and 12 bases lay in between. The germline CDR1 and CDR2 sequences are SGHAT and FQNNGV. The CDR3 loop reads CASSSPVTPYEQYF. The CDR3 DNA follows: TGTGCCAGCAGCTCCCCGGTCACCCCCTACGAGCAGTACTTC.

In this sample, this clonotype turned up a few times. The V gene is TRBV12-3 or TRBV12-4, the J gene TRBJ1-1; TRBD1 might be the D (6 bases). CDR3 length: 18 residues. Trimming shortened V by 6 bases and J by 2 bases, and 25 bases separated the two germline ends. This CDR3 reads CASSMTGPLVHVNTEAFF. The CDR3 DNA follows: TGTGCCAGCAGCATGACAGGACCCCTCGTTCATGTAAACACTGAAGCTTTCTTT.

V and J are TRBV2 and TRBJ1-1; a possible D gene is TRBD1 (5 bases). The ends were cut back, 6 bases at V and 3 bases at J, with 11 bases in the middle. The CDR3 extends over 13 amino acids. Germline CDR1 and CDR2: SNHLY and FYNNEI. The CDR3 here is CASRVDSDTEAFF. In DNA form, the CDR3 reads TGTGCCAGCAGGGTTGACAGTGACACTGAAGCTTTCTTT. The variable domain in full, with the rest retrieved from reference TRBV2 and TRBJ1-1, is EPEVTQTPSHQVTQMGQEVILRCVPISNHLYFYWYRQILGQKVEFLVSFYNNEISEKSEIFDDQFSVERPDGSNFTLKIRSTKLEDSAMYFCASRVDSDTEAFFGQGTRLTVV.

This clonotype was counted only a few times. This chain links TRBV19 with TRBJ2-1, with 7 nucleotides matching TRBD1. Trimming removed 8 bases from V and 7 bases from J; junction bases left unmatched: 8. Germline V CDR1 and CDR2: LNHDA, SQIVND (reference sequence). The CDR3 loop spans 13 amino acids. The DNA of the CDR3 is TGTGCCAGTGTTCGGGCAGGGGGTAATGAGCAGTTCTTC. Protein: CASVRAGGNEQFF.

This clonotype was observed a handful of times. This rearrangement joins TRBV14 to TRBJ2-2; 8 nucleotides line up with TRBD2. This CDR3 contains 17 residues. Germline V gene lookup returns CDR1 SGHDN and CDR2 FVKESK. Trimming at V came to 0 bases and at J to 5 bases, leaving 8 bases not matched to a gene. The CDR3 DNA is TGTGCCAGCAGCCAAGATTACGGACTAGCCCTTACCGGGGAGCTGTTTTTT. Translated: CASSQDYGLALTGELFF.

The chain combines TRBV6-6 with TRBJ1-5; no reliable D call. CDR3 length equals 16 residues. The germline V gene encodes CDR1 MNHNY and CDR2 SVGAGI (reference sequence). Trimming removed 0 bases from V and 0 bases from J, with 9 bases in between. The CDR3 sequence is CASSYSIGVSNQPQHF. DNA of the CDR3: TGTGCCAGCAGTTACTCGATCGGGGTTAGCAATCAGCCCCAGCATTTT.

This clonotype was seen a few times. This chain uses TRBV4-3 with TRBJ2-7, with 7 bases matching TRBD1. CDR1 is LGHNA and CDR2 is YSLEER in the germline V gene. The CDR3 has 15 amino acids. V lost 5 bases to trimming and J lost 4 bases; unmatched junction nucleotides: 11. DNA of the CDR3: TGCGCCAGCAGCTTAATGACAGGGCCCTTTTACGAGCAGTACTTC. The encoded protein is CASSLMTGPFYEQYF.

This clonotype turned up a few times. This rearrangement joins TRBV24-1 to TRBJ2-5; 7 nucleotides align to TRBD1. V lost 3 bases to trimming and J lost 5 bases; unmatched junction nucleotides: 5. This CDR3 comprises 14 residues. Germline CDR1 and CDR2: KGHDR and SFDVKD. CDR3 protein: CATSDTGDGETQYF. The CDR3 bases are TGTGCCACCAGTGATACAGGGGACGGGGAGACCCAGTACTTC.

V and J are TRBV2 and TRBJ2-3; D is unclear. Trimming cost V 5 bases and J 6 bases, with 15 bases left between them. Looked up from germline, CDR1 is SNHLY and CDR2 is FYNNEI. CDR3 length: 14 residues. The CDR3 bases are TGTGCCAGCAGTTGGACGGGTACCGGGGATACGCAGTATTTT. Translation: CASSWTGTGDTQYF.

This clonotype occurred many times. J is TRBJ1-1 and V is TRBV12-3 or TRBV12-4; D unresolved. The CDR3 length is 16 residues. Trimming stripped 5 bases from V and 0 bases from J, with 16 bases between. The CDR3 sequence is CASSPPRHRMNTEAFF. The CDR3 nucleotides read TGTGCCAGCAGTCCGCCGCGACACAGAATGAACACTGAAGCTTTCTTT.

This clonotype was counted only a few times. J is TRBJ2-7 and V is TRBV20-1; D might be TRBD1 or TRBD2, each matching 5 bases. The CDR3 extends over 11 amino acids. V shed 5 bases and J shed 3 bases, with 8 bases lying between them. From germline, CDR1 is DFQATT and CDR2 SNEGSKA (reference sequence). CDR3 nucleotide sequence: TGCAGTGCTTGGGACGTCTACGAGCAGTACTTC. Protein sequence: CSAWDVYEQYF.

In this sample, this clonotype turned up a few times. The chain combines TRBV5-1 with TRBJ2-3; 9 positions match TRBD2. CDR1 is SGHRS and CDR2 is YFSETQ in the germline V gene. This CDR3 has 15 residues. V gave up 4 bases and J gave up 3 bases; unmatched junction bases: 6. The CDR3 DNA sequence: TGCGCCAGCAGCCAAGCGGGACTAGCTACAGATACGCAGTATTTT. Its translation is CASSQAGLATDTQYF.

This clonotype has just a few counts. The chain employs TRBV2 and TRBJ2-1; 10 positions match TRBD1. This CDR3 is built from 16 residues. V lost 6 bases to trimming and J lost 8 bases; unmatched junction nucleotides: 13. Germline-derived CDR1 and CDR2 are SNHLY and FYNNEI. CDR3 sequence reads: CASRDSRQGALYEQFF. The CDR3 region has the DNA TGTGCCAGCAGGGATTCCAGACAGGGGGCGCTTTATGAGCAGTTCTTC.

This clonotype was counted only a few times. The J gene is TRBJ2-7, the V gene TRBV5-1; 8 bases align to TRBD1. The ends lost 4 bases at V and 3 bases at J; junction bases unmatched: 6. Germline CDR1 is SGHRS and CDR2 is YFSETQ. This CDR3 has 14 amino acids. CDR3 amino acids: CASSPGTGHYEQYF. CDR3 sequence (DNA): TGCGCCAGCAGCCCAGGGACAGGCCACTACGAGCAGTACTTC.

In DNA, the CDR3 is TGCAGCGTCGACGGAGGGTCGGAAGAGACCCAGTACTTC. It specifies CSVDGGSEETQYF. The chain is built from TRBV29-1 and TRBJ2-5; perhaps TRBD2 as D (6 bases). V lost 6 bases to trimming and J lost 3 bases, with 14 bases between them. Germline loops: CDR1 SQVTM, CDR2 ANQGSEA. The CDR3 sequence is 13 residues long.

This clonotype came up a few times. The J gene is TRBJ1-2, the V gene TRBV18; D is perhaps TRBD1 (5 bases). V gave up 2 bases and J gave up 4 bases, with 17 bases separating them. CDR3 length: 16 amino acids. Germline-derived CDR1 and CDR2 are KGHSH and LQKENI. The CDR3 DNA sequence: TGTGCCAGCTCACCAGACCCGACAGCGTTGGGCTATGGCTACACCTTC. It is translated as CASSPDPTALGYGYTF.

This clonotype has ten or more counts. The chain has TRBV4-1 and TRBJ2-7; D unresolved. CDR1 and CDR2 (germline): MGHRA, YSYEKL. V lost 0 bases, J lost 0 bases, and 9 bases lay in between. The CDR3 is 15 amino acids. CDR3 sequence reads: CASSQDSGSSYEQYF. DNA of the CDR3: TGCGCCAGCAGCCAAGATTCCGGCAGCTCCTACGAGCAGTACTTC.

V usage is TRBV27 and J usage is TRBJ2-1, with a weak D call TRBD1 (6 bases). CDR1 MNHEY and CDR2 SMNVEV come from the germline V gene (reference sequence). The CDR3 spans 15 residues. The germline V and J ends were trimmed by 7 bases and 6 bases, with 19 bases remaining between them. The CDR3 DNA is TGTGCCAGCACTCGCCGTACAGGGTTGAGCAATGAGCAGTTCTTC. Its protein is CASTRRTGLSNEQFF.

In this sample, this clonotype turned up a few times. The J gene is TRBJ1-2, the V gene TRBV20-1; no reliable D call. Trimming took off 3 bases at V and 4 bases at J, with 12 bases between the two ends. The CDR3 runs 13 residues. Germline values: CDR1 DFQATT, CDR2 SNEGSKA (reference sequence). CDR3 residues: CSARALGPYGYTF. CDR3 nucleotides: TGCAGTGCTAGGGCGTTAGGGCCCTATGGCTACACCTTC.

The table lists this clonotype with a few counts. The V call is TRBV7-2, the J call TRBJ2-1; D gene unclear. From germline, CDR1 is SGHTA and CDR2 FQGNSA. The germline V and J ends were trimmed by 0 bases and 4 bases, with 10 bases remaining between them. The length of the CDR3 is 15 residues. The CDR3 DNA sequence: TGTGCCAGCAGCTTAGCGCAGGCCCATTACAATGAGCAGTTCTTC. Protein sequence: CASSLAQAHYNEQFF.